This is a list of T cell receptor beta chains from one sample in a study of OX40 agonist ivuxolimab in advanced cancers. This table comes from immunoSEQ multiplex PCR, and its TCRdb copy is limited to in-frame clones, with some not included. The sample consists of 94,000 or so clones, 84% of them appearing once. Sequenced here: CD4+ or CD8+ T cells sorted from blood, sampled in a trial of the OX40 agonist ivuxolimab. These receptors were obtained from an adult with an advanced solid tumor such as melanoma, head and neck, liver or kidney cancer. CDR3s include the opening cysteine and the closing phenylalanine or tryptophan. The order of the fields is D gene, V gene, clone size, J gene, CDR3 protein, CDR3 DNA. The D gene is left open where the match is weak. Rows give clone size only sometimes, using once, few, many, or a class for an expanded clone.

TRBD1,TRBV27,NA,TRBJ2-6,CASSRQGAISGANVLTF,TGTGCCAGCAGCAGACAGGGGGCAATCTCTGGGGCCAACGTCCTGACTTTC
NA,TRBV5-1,NA,TRBJ2-7,CASSGQGLDEQYF,TGCGCCAGCAGTGGGCAGGGGCTGGACGAGCAGTACTTC
NA,TRBV5-6,NA,TRBJ2-7,CASTAGSYEQYF,TGTGCCAGCACCGCGGGCTCCTACGAGCAGTACTTC
NA,TRBV27,NA,TRBJ2-1,CASSLGPGVSEQFF,TGTGCCAGCAGTTTAGGACCAGGGGTGAGTGAGCAGTTCTTC
NA,TRBV5-1,NA,TRBJ2-7,CASWAGRPGAEQYF,TGCGCCAGCTGGGCGGGACGGCCAGGGGCCGAGCAGTACTTC
NA,TRBV6-1,few,TRBJ1-2,CASSEAVSSNYGYTF,TGTGCCAGCAGTGAAGCGGTCAGTTCGAACTATGGCTACACCTTC
TRBD2,TRBV7-9,NA,TRBJ2-3,CASSLGSGLAALTDTQYF,TGTGCCAGCAGCTTAGGATCGGGACTAGCGGCCCTCACAGATACGCAGTATTTT
NA,TRBV27,NA,TRBJ1-2,CATGGPYGYTF,TGTGCCACGGGGGGGCCCTATGGCTACACCTTC
TRBD1,TRBV6-6,NA,TRBJ2-7,CASSPGQETGEQYF,TGTGCCAGCAGTCCCGGACAGGAGACTGGCGAGCAGTACTTC
NA,TRBV5-5,once,TRBJ2-7,CASSSAGRGEQYF,TGTGCCAGCAGCTCCGCCGGGCGAGGGGAGCAGTACTTC
TRBD2,TRBV27,few,TRBJ2-7,CASSPPPGGLHYTYEQYF,TGTGCCAGCAGTCCCCCCCCGGGGGGGCTCCACTATACCTACGAGCAGTACTTC
NA,TRBV4-2,NA,TRBJ1-2,CASSQGQAAPTGYTF,TGTGCCAGCAGCCAAGGACAGGCGGCCCCTACCGGCTACACCTTC
NA,TRBV6-5,NA,TRBJ2-1,CASSYSGSTYNEQFF,TGTGCCAGCAGTTACTCGGGGTCCACCTACAATGAGCAGTTCTTC
TRBD1,TRBV4-2,medium-sized,TRBJ1-2,CASDPGQGRGYTF,TGTGCCAGCGACCCTGGACAGGGGAGAGGCTACACCTTC
NA,TRBV15,NA,TRBJ1-2,CATSRDPGTPLYGYTF,TGTGCCACCAGCAGAGACCCCGGGACGCCGCTTTATGGCTACACCTTC
NA,TRBV7-2,NA,TRBJ2-3,CASSLRSSTDTQYF,TGTGCCAGCAGCTTAAGATCTAGCACAGATACGCAGTATTTT
NA,TRBV5-6,NA,TRBJ2-2,CASSLKGTALSGELFF,TGTGCCAGCAGCTTGAAAGGGACCGCCCTCTCCGGGGAGCTGTTTTTT
TRBD2,TRBV13,NA,TRBJ2-1,CASSLMSGNHNEQFF,TGTGCCAGCAGCTTGATGAGCGGGAACCACAATGAGCAGTTCTTC
NA,TRBV14,few,TRBJ2-3,CASRQSTDTQYF,TGTGCCAGCAGACAAAGCACAGATACGCAGTATTTT
TRBD2,TRBV6-1,once,TRBJ2-3,CASSERSLAATDTQYF,TGTGCCAGCAGTGAAAGATCGCTAGCGGCCACAGATACGCAGTATTTT
NA,TRBV19,NA,TRBJ2-7,CASSVSGPSYEQYF,TGTGCCAGTAGCGTTTCAGGGCCCTCCTACGAGCAGTACTTC
TRBD2,TRBV15,NA,TRBJ2-1,CATSSRESGNNEQFF,TGTGCCACCAGCTCCCGGGAGAGCGGGAACAATGAGCAGTTCTTC
TRBD2,TRBV7-9,once,TRBJ2-1,CASSSTTGTSGRADEQFF,TGTGCCAGCAGTTCTACCACCGGGACTAGCGGGAGGGCCGATGAGCAGTTCTTC
NA,TRBV5-1,NA,TRBJ2-7,CASSFKRYGEQYF,TGCGCCAGCAGCTTTAAGAGATACGGCGAGCAGTACTTC
NA,TRBV5-1,NA,TRBJ1-1,CASSREGGEAEAFF,TGCGCCAGCAGCCGTGAAGGGGGGGAGGCTGAAGCTTTCTTT
NA,TRBV9,NA,TRBJ2-4,CASSVEFTASAKNIQYF,TGTGCCAGCAGCGTAGAGTTCACGGCTAGCGCCAAAAACATTCAGTACTTC
TRBD2,TRBV7-2,NA,TRBJ2-4,CASSSTGTSGGAPKNIQYF,TGTGCCAGCAGCTCCACCGGGACTAGCGGGGGGGCGCCCAAAAACATTCAGTACTTC
TRBD1,TRBV7-2,NA,TRBJ1-1,CASSLGLTGRDTEAFF,TGTGCCAGCAGCTTAGGTTTGACAGGGAGGGACACTGAAGCTTTCTTT
TRBD1,TRBV9,NA,TRBJ2-3,CASSTTGRPDTQYF,TGTGCCAGCAGCACGACAGGGCGACCAGATACGCAGTATTTT
TRBD2,TRBV30,NA,TRBJ2-1,CAWTRGLAGGLYEQFF,TGTGCCTGGACCCGGGGGCTAGCGGGGGGGCTGTATGAGCAGTTCTTC
NA,TRBV7-2,NA,TRBJ1-2,CASSSYGTSAGYTF,TGTGCCAGCAGCTCATACGGGACATCCGCTGGCTACACCTTC
NA,TRBV19,NA,TRBJ1-6,CASTPEHRAVTPLHF,TGTGCCAGTACCCCGGAGCACAGGGCGGTAACACCCCTCCACTTT
TRBD2,TRBV27,NA,TRBJ2-7,CASSLRLAAYEQYF,TGTGCCAGCAGTTTGAGACTAGCTGCCTACGAGCAGTACTTC
NA,TRBV27,NA,TRBJ2-7,CASSLQDSYEQYF,TGTGCCAGCAGTTTACAGGACTCCTACGAGCAGTACTTC
NA,TRBV19,NA,TRBJ2-2,CASSIPRGYTGELFF,TGTGCCAGTAGTATCCCCCGAGGGTACACCGGGGAGCTGTTTTTT
NA,TRBV6-1,few,TRBJ1-4,CASSEMGAATNEKLFF,TGTGCCAGCAGTGAAATGGGGGCTGCGACTAATGAAAAACTGTTTTTT
NA,TRBV5-5,NA,TRBJ2-7,CASSLSQVQGSYEQYF,TGTGCCAGCAGCTTGTCCCAAGTACAGGGTTCCTACGAGCAGTACTTC
NA,TRBV30,NA,TRBJ1-3,CAWNGGGGNTIYF,TGTGCCTGGAACGGAGGGGGGGGAAACACCATATATTTT
TRBD2,TRBV5-8,NA,TRBJ2-3,CASSLPGAGSTDTQYF,TGTGCCAGCAGCTTGCCCGGAGCGGGGAGCACAGATACGCAGTATTTT
NA,TRBV6-6,once,TRBJ1-1,CASSYGEDTEAFF,TGTGCCAGCAGTTACGGGGAAGACACTGAAGCTTTCTTT
NA,TRBV6-5,NA,TRBJ1-1,CASRRTVNTEAFF,TGTGCCAGCAGACGGACAGTGAACACTGAAGCTTTCTTT
NA,TRBV15,NA,TRBJ2-5,CATSVQRQETQYF,TGTGCCACCAGCGTGCAGAGACAAGAGACCCAGTACTTC
NA,TRBV6-5,NA,TRBJ2-4,CASFDEAKNIQYF,TGTGCCAGCTTCGACGAGGCCAAAAACATTCAGTACTTC
NA,TRBV19,few,TRBJ2-6,CASSELRSVSGANVLTF,TGTGCCAGTAGTGAGTTGAGATCCGTTTCTGGGGCCAACGTCCTGACTTTC
NA,TRBV9,NA,TRBJ2-1,CASSVTAYNEQFF,TGTGCCAGCAGCGTAACGGCCTACAATGAGCAGTTCTTC
TRBD2,TRBV4-2,NA,TRBJ2-5,CASSQDLGRAGKVGQQETQYF,TGTGCCAGCAGCCAAGATCTCGGCCGAGCGGGAAAAGTTGGGCAACAAGAGACCCAGTACTTC
NA,TRBV7-9,NA,TRBJ2-1,CASSFVSNEQFF,TGTGCCAGCAGCTTTGTAAGCAATGAGCAGTTCTTC
NA,TRBV7-2,NA,TRBJ1-2,CASSFSRGAGGYTF,TGTGCCAGCAGCTTCTCCCGGGGCGCCGGTGGCTACACCTTC
TRBD1,TRBV18,NA,TRBJ1-4,CASSPNSGQGNEKLFF,TGTGCCAGCTCACCTAACTCGGGACAGGGAAATGAAAAACTGTTTTTT
NA,TRBV27,NA,TRBJ2-7,CASSPAFWGPGFSYEQYF,TGTGCCAGCAGTCCCGCATTCTGGGGTCCGGGGTTCTCCTACGAGCAGTACTTC
NA,TRBV2,NA,TRBJ2-3,CASLATPDTQYF,TGTGCCAGCTTGGCTACCCCAGATACGCAGTATTTT
NA,TRBV4-1,NA,TRBJ2-6,CASSQVSGANVLTF,TGCGCCAGCAGCCAAGTGTCTGGGGCCAACGTCCTGACTTTC
TRBD1,TRBV5-1,NA,TRBJ1-2,CASSLGGQGSLDGYTF,TGCGCCAGCAGCTTGGGGGGACAGGGTTCCTTGGATGGCTACACCTTC
TRBD1,TRBV12-5,NA,TRBJ1-6,CASGLGTGDSPLHF,TGTGCTAGTGGGCTCGGGACAGGGGACTCACCCCTCCACTTT
TRBD1,TRBV6-6,NA,TRBJ1-4,CASSHPPTGSQNQLFF,TGTGCCAGCAGCCACCCCCCGACAGGGTCACAAAATCAACTGTTTTTT
TRBD1,TRBV7-3,NA,TRBJ2-7,CASSSGTEVYEQYF,TGTGCCAGCAGCTCCGGGACAGAAGTTTACGAGCAGTACTTC
TRBD2,TRBV7-8,NA,TRBJ2-3,CASSRSGIPDTQYF,TGTGCCAGCAGCCGGAGCGGGATCCCAGATACGCAGTATTTT
TRBD1,TRBV19,NA,TRBJ2-1,CASSRSLGTGVNEQFF,TGTGCCAGTAGTAGGTCCCTCGGGACAGGGGTCAATGAGCAGTTCTTC